This is a list of T cell receptor beta chains from one sample in a study of T cell responses to AZD1222 COVID-19 vaccine. Generated by immunoSEQ multiplex PCR, the TCRdb table keeps only in-frame clones and is missing some. This table has more than 110,000 clones, less than 95% appearing once. Sequencing was performed on peripheral blood, taken on day 0 of AZD1222 vaccination. The receptors here all came from an adult in good health. The CDR3 runs from the conserved cysteine through the conserved F or W. D genes are given only for firm matches. For some rows the clone size is stated as once, few or many, or as a class when expanded; others skip it.

d_call	v_call	clone_size	j_call	cdr3_aa	cdr3_nt
TRBD2	TRBV30	NA	TRBJ2-3	CAWSVLRTSGRTDTQYF	TGTGCCTGGAGTGTCTTACGGACTAGCGGGAGAACAGATACGCAGTATTTT
NA	TRBV7-7	once	TRBJ2-5	CASSPGFGTRSQETQYF	TGTGCCAGCAGCCCAGGGTTCGGGACAAGGTCCCAAGAGACCCAGTACTTC
NA	TRBV20-1	NA	TRBJ1-5	CSASGAPLEAQHF	TGCAGTGCTAGTGGGGCTCCGTTGGAAGCCCAGCATTTT
NA	TRBV11-3	NA	TRBJ1-1	CASRQGDTEAFF	TGTGCCAGCAGACAGGGAGACACTGAAGCTTTCTTT
NA	TRBV7-2	NA	TRBJ1-2	CASSPRRTANYGYTF	TGTGCCAGCAGCCCGCGAAGGACAGCTAACTATGGCTACACCTTC
TRBD2	TRBV11-3	NA	TRBJ2-1	CASSTDFSGGAWSNEQFF	TGTGCCAGCAGCACCGATTTTAGCGGGGGGGCCTGGTCCAATGAGCAGTTCTTC
NA	TRBV2	NA	TRBJ2-3	CAGRPKGSSTDTQYF	TGTGCCGGGAGACCCAAGGGATCTAGCACAGATACGCAGTATTTT
TRBD1	TRBV7-9	few	TRBJ1-4	CASTSFVGQGYEKLFF	TGTGCCAGCACCTCCTTCGTGGGACAGGGGTATGAAAAACTGTTTTTT
TRBD2	TRBV3-1/TRBV3-2	NA	TRBJ2-1	CASSRGLAGKNEQFF	TGTGCCAGCAGCCGCGGACTAGCGGGAAAAAATGAGCAGTTCTTC
TRBD1	TRBV5-6	NA	TRBJ1-2	CASSPFDRAGYTF	TGTGCCAGCAGCCCATTCGACAGGGCTGGCTACACCTTC
NA	TRBV11-3	medium-sized	TRBJ1-6	CASSFDGANSPLHF	TGTGCCAGCAGCTTCGATGGGGCTAATTCACCCCTCCACTTT
NA	TRBV11-3	NA	TRBJ1-2	CASSFAQGLSGYTF	TGTGCCAGCAGCTTCGCGCAGGGGCTCTCGGGCTACACCTTC
NA	TRBV7-9	NA	TRBJ2-5	CASSSTTGRETQYF	TGTGCCAGCAGCTCCACCACAGGGAGGGAGACCCAGTACTTC
NA	TRBV4-2	once	TRBJ2-1	CASSPPPGSEQFF	TGTGCCAGCAGCCCACCCCCCGGGAGTGAGCAGTTCTTC
NA	TRBV11-1	NA	TRBJ1-1	CASRYVRDGNTEAFF	TGTGCCAGCAGATATGTGAGGGACGGTAACACTGAAGCTTTCTTT
NA	TRBV5-4	few	TRBJ1-1	CASSLGHGGGEAFF	TGTGCCAGCAGCTTGGGTCACGGAGGCGGTGAAGCTTTCTTT
NA	TRBV4-2	NA	TRBJ1-2	CASSQGVEGGAWKGYTF	TGTGCCAGCAGCCAAGGGGTCGAAGGTGGTGCTTGGAAGGGCTACACCTTC
NA	TRBV19	few	TRBJ2-1	CASSIVAGSLSPYNEQFF	TGTGCCAGTAGTATAGTCGCCGGGTCCCTCTCCCCCTACAATGAGCAGTTCTTC
NA	TRBV7-9	NA	TRBJ2-3	CASSLLVEGRTQYF	TGTGCCAGCAGCTTATTAGTAGAAGGTAGGACGCAGTATTTT
NA	TRBV11-3	NA	TRBJ1-1	CASSLQGNTEAFF	TGTGCCAGCAGCCTCCAGGGCAACACTGAAGCTTTCTTT
NA	TRBV28	NA	TRBJ2-1	CATSDHTTYNEQFF	TGTGCCACCTCCGACCATACCACCTACAATGAGCAGTTCTTC
TRBD2	TRBV11-2	NA	TRBJ2-2	CASSPRGTSVTGELFF	TGTGCCAGCAGCCCTCGCGGTACTAGCGTTACCGGGGAGCTGTTTTTT
TRBD1	TRBV7-3	many	TRBJ1-5	CASSLGQGQPQHF	TGTGCCAGCAGCTTAGGACAGGGTCAGCCCCAGCATTTT
TRBD2	TRBV6-2/TRBV6-3	NA	TRBJ2-1	CASSYRRGAGNEQFF	TGTGCCAGCAGTTACAGGCGGGGGGCAGGTAATGAGCAGTTCTTC
NA	TRBV21-1	once	TRBJ1-1	CASSPRDRGRRYMERHTEAFF	TGTGCCAGCAGCCCGCGGGACAGGGGGCGCAGATATATGGAACGTCACACTGAAGCTTTCTTT
NA	TRBV30	NA	TRBJ1-4	CAWREGATNEKLFF	TGTGCCTGGAGAGAGGGGGCAACTAATGAAAAACTGTTTTTT
NA	TRBV29-1	NA	TRBJ2-5	CSVERGGETQYF	TGCAGCGTTGAGCGTGGGGGGGAGACCCAGTACTTC
NA	TRBV6-4	NA	TRBJ2-2	CASSDSSSTGELFF	TGTGCCAGCAGTGACTCTAGTAGCACCGGGGAGCTGTTTTTT
NA	TRBV6-2/TRBV6-3	NA	TRBJ2-5	CASSRPGTQYF	TGTGCCAGCAGTAGGCCGGGGACCCAGTACTTC
TRBD2	TRBV7-3	NA	TRBJ2-1	CASSLTGTSGMEQFF	TGTGCCAGCAGCTTAACTGGGACTAGCGGGATGGAGCAGTTCTTC
NA	TRBV5-1	NA	TRBJ2-2	CASRASDTGELFF	TGCGCCAGCCGGGCCTCGGACACCGGGGAGCTGTTTTTT
NA	TRBV13	NA	TRBJ1-2	CASSPNQGGGYTF	TGTGCCAGCAGCCCGAACCAGGGAGGTGGCTACACCTTC
NA	TRBV12-3/TRBV12-4	NA	TRBJ1-6	CASRGGRSPLHF	TGTGCCAGCAGGGGGGGAAGGTCACCCCTCCACTTT
NA	TRBV18	NA	TRBJ1-1	CASSLLGLWRTEAFF	TGTGCCAGCTCACTACTCGGACTCTGGCGGACTGAAGCTTTCTTT
NA	TRBV12-2	few	TRBJ2-2	CASRLAGTGLNTGELFF	TGTGCAAGTCGCTTAGCGGGGACAGGGTTGAACACCGGGGAGCTGTTTTTT
NA	TRBV21-1	NA	TRBJ1-3	CARNRVAGNTIYF	TGTGCCCGCAACAGGGTGGCCGGAAACACCATATATTTT
TRBD2	TRBV4-2	NA	TRBJ2-3	CASSQDGLAGPDTQYF	TGTGCCAGCAGCCAAGATGGGCTAGCGGGCCCAGATACGCAGTATTTT
TRBD1	TRBV9	NA	TRBJ1-4	CASSVSGTGIEKLFF	TGTGCCAGCAGCGTATCCGGGACAGGGATCGAAAAACTGTTTTTT
NA	TRBV7-3	NA	TRBJ1-1	CASSSGVNTEAFF	TGTGCCAGCAGCTCCGGGGTGAACACTGAAGCTTTCTTT
NA	TRBV30	NA	TRBJ1-5	CAWKEDGTARSNQPQHF	TGTGCCTGGAAAGAAGACGGGACCGCTCGAAGCAATCAGCCCCAGCATTTT
NA	TRBV28	NA	TRBJ1-2	CASSFGGPRGGYTF	TGTGCCAGCAGTTTCGGTGGGCCCCGCGGTGGCTACACCTTC
NA	TRBV5-1	NA	TRBJ1-1	CASSPTGNTEAFF	TGCGCCAGCAGCCCGACCGGGAACACTGAAGCTTTCTTT
NA	TRBV19	NA	TRBJ2-1	CASSTRTVWVDEQFF	TGTGCCAGTAGTACCCGGACAGTTTGGGTTGATGAGCAGTTCTTC